The text below deals with one T cell receptor (beta chain). The sample comes from a study of blood T cell repertoires in COVID-19. Trimming left V 7 bases short and J 0 bases short, with 15 bases between. The CDR3 extends over 15 amino acids. CDR1 LNHDA and CDR2 SQIVND come from the germline V gene (reference sequence). Using immunoSEQ multiplex PCR, the repertoire was profiled, and TCRdb retains in-frame clones only, with some absent. Found here are approximately 160,000 clones, 90% of them singletons; the top ten hold approximately 0.48%. Sequences were obtained from peripheral blood. The TCR was taken from a man aged 50-59 years with acute or convalescent COVID-19. V usage is TRBV19 and J usage is TRBJ1-1; D not certain. CDR3 region: CASTIQAPLNTEAFF. The CDR3 DNA is TGTGCCAGTACCATCCAGGCACCATTGAACACTGAAGCTTTCTTT.